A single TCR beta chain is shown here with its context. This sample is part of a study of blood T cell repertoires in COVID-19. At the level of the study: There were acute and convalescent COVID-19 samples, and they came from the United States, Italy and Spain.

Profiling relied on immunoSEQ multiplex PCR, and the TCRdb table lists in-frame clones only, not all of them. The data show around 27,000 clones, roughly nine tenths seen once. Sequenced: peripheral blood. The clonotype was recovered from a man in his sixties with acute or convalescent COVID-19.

The chain's CDR3 is CAGNRDLPHQPQHF. The CDR3, as DNA: TGCGCCGGAAACAGGGATCTCCCGCATCAGCCCCAGCATTTT. The chain recombines TRBV23-1 with TRBJ1-5; a weak D match, TRBD1 (6 bases). TRBV23-1 is given ORF status, its function remaining uncertain. Trimming pared 11 bases from V and 5 bases from J, leaving 19 bases between. The CDR3 length is 14 residues.